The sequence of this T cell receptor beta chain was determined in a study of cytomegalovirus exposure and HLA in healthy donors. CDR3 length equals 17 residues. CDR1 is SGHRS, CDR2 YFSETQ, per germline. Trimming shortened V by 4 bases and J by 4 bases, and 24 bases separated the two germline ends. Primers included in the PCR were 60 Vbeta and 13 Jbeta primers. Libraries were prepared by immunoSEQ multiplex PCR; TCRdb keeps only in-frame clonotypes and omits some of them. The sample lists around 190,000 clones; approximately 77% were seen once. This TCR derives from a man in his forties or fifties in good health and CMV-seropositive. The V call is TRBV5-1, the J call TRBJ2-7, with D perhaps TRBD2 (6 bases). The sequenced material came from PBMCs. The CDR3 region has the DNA TGCGCCAGCAGCAGGGACCCCAGCGGAGGAGGGCAGTACGAGCAGTACTTC. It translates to CASSRDPSGGGQYEQYF.